The clone carrying this T cell receptor (beta chain) was observed a handful of times. Its antigen is still unknown. A much larger clone lies a single base off, so this may be a read error. These data belong to a study of metastatic and nonmetastatic thyroid tumors. Whole-study context: A comparison of repertoires was made across blood and tumor or nodule tissue from malignant and benign thyroid patients. Overall study findings and caveats: Versus benign nodules, malignant thyroid tumors reportedly had significantly higher TCR beta diversity, in blood and tumor.

Germline V gives CDR1 LNHDA, CDR2 SQIVND (reference sequence). The CDR3 contains 16 residues. The V end lost 3 bases, the J end lost 1 base, and 14 bases lay between the germline ends. Prior to thyroid surgery, none of the patients had received any treatment. Per the original data handling: Across clinicopathological groups, CDR3 differences served as the basis for building a distant-metastasis classifier for papillary thyroid cancer. TCRdb called clones again from the PCR reads with MiXCR. TCRdb's processing, not the authors', yielded these V and J calls. The sample lists about 20,000 clones; 20% to 25% were seen once.

Sequenced: blood. The chain joins TRBV19 to TRBJ2-3; possible D gene TRBD1, 7 bases. The source of this sequence is a male donor with papillary thyroid cancer or a benign thyroid nodule (not recorded which). Some clones in this sample may be carry-over from other donors' samples. The CDR3 coding sequence is TGTGCCAGTAGTATCGGATGCAGGGGGGGCACAGATACGCAGTATTTT. Translated: CASSIGCRGGTDTQYF. The full variable domain, its missing parts supplied by reference TRBV19 and TRBJ2-3, is DGGITQSPKYLFRKEGQNVTLSCEQNLNHDAMYWYRQDPGQGLRLIYYSQIVNDFQKGDIAEGYSVSREKKESFPLTVTSAQKNPTAFYLCASSIGCRGGTDTQYFGPGTRLTVL.